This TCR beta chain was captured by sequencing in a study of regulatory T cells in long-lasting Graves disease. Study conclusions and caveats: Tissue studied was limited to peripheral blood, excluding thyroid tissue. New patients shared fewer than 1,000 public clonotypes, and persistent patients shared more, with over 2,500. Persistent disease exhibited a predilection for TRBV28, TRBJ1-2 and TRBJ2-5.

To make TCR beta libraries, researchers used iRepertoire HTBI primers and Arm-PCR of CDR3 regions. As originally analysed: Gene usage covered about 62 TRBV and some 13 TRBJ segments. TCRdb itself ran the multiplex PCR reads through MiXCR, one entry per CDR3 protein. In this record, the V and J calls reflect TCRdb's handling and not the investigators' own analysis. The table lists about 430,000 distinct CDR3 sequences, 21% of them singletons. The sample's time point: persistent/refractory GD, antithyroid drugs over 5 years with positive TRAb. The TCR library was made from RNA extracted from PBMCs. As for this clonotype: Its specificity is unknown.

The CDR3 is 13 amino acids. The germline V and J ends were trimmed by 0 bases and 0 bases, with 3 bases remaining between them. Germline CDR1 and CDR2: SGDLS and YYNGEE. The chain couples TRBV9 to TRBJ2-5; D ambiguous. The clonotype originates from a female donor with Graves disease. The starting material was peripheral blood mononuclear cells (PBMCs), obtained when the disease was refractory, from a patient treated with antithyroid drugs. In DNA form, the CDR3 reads TGTGCCAGCAGCGTAGCTTACCAAGAGACCCAGTACTTC. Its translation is CASSVAYQETQYF. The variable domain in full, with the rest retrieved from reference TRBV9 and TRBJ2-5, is DSGVTQTPKHLITATGQRVTLRCSPRSGDLSVYWYQQSLDQGLQFLIQYYNGEERAKGNILERFSAQQFPDLHSELNLSSLELGDSALYFCASSVAYQETQYFGPGTRLLVL.